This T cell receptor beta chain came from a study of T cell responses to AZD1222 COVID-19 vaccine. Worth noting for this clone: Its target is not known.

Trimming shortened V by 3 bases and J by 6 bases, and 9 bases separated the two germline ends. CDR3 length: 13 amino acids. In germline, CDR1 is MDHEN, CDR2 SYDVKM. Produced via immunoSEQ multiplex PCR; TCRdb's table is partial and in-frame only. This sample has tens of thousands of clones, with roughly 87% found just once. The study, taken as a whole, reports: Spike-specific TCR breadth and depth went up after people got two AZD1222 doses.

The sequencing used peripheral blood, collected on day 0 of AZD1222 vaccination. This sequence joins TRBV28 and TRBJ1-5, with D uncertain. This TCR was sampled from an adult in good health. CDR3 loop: CASSFTLAQPQHF. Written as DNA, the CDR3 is TGTGCCAGCAGTTTTACCCTGGCTCAGCCCCAGCATTTT.